This passage covers 24 T cell receptor beta chains from one sample sequenced in a study of shared clonotypes between healthy human individuals. Libraries were prepared by immunoSEQ multiplex PCR; TCRdb keeps only in-frame clonotypes and omits some of them. The sample lists about 480,000 clones, almost 80% occurring once. Sequenced: PBMCs. The receptors derive from a woman aged 35 to 49 in good health. Some clones in this sample may be carry-over from other donors' samples.

The rearrangement uses TRBV19 and TRBJ1-1; D not certain. V was shortened by 5 bases and J by 0 bases, with 16 bases between the two germline ends. CDR3 size: 16 residues. CDR1 is LNHDA, CDR2 SQIVND, per germline (reference sequence). Here the CDR3 reads CASSWSLYGLNTEAFF. DNA for the CDR3: TGTGCCAGTAGTTGGAGCCTCTACGGCTTGAACACTGAAGCTTTCTTT.

This clone occurred once. The chain joins TRBV11-3 to TRBJ2-7, with 10 positions matching TRBD2. The CDR3 covers 14 residues. Looked up from germline, CDR1 is SGHNT and CDR2 is YENEEA. With V trimmed by 0 bases and J by 6 bases, 2 bases remained unmatched. This CDR3 is CASSLDGLAAEQYF. CDR3 in DNA: TGTGCCAGCAGCTTAGATGGACTAGCGGCCGAGCAGTACTTC.

J is TRBJ1-5 and V is TRBV30; TRBD1 is a possible D gene (5 bases). The germline V gene has CDR1 GTSNPN and CDR2 SVGIG (reference sequence). V was clipped by 0 bases and J by 1 base, with 13 bases between them. The CDR3 contains 16 residues. CDR3 DNA: TGTGCCTGGAGTGTAGGAACAGGTCTAAGCAATCAGCCCCAGCATTTT. It specifies CAWSVGTGLSNQPQHF.

The rearrangement uses TRBV14 and TRBJ2-7, with D perhaps assigned TRBD1 or TRBD2 (6 bases each). This CDR3 has 15 amino acids. V lost 0 bases to trimming and J lost 3 bases, with 12 bases between them. Germline V gene data show CDR1 as SGHDN and CDR2 as FVKESK. The CDR3 bases are TGTGCCAGCAGCCAAGACCACGGGGGCGTCTACGAGCAGTACTTC. Encoded protein: CASSQDHGGVYEQYF.

In regard to this clone: This same CDR3 is encoded by further DNA sequences in the sample. The rearrangement links TRBV30 to TRBJ2-2, with 8 bases identical to TRBD2. The V gene end was trimmed by 0 bases and the J gene end by 3 bases; junction bases not matched to a gene: 3. CDR1 is GTSNPN and CDR2 is SVGIG in the germline V gene (reference sequence). This CDR3 comprises 15 residues. Here the CDR3 DNA reads TGTGCCTGGAGTGTACTCGGGAGGGACACCGGGGAGCTGTTTTTT. This encodes CAWSVLGRDTGELFF.

The genes are TRBV2 and TRBJ1-5, with D unresolved. Germline CDR1 is SNHLY and CDR2 is FYNNEI. Trimming removed 8 bases from V and 4 bases from J, with 9 bases in between. The CDR3 totals 12 residues. The CDR3 is CASRRWNQPQHF. The CDR3 DNA reads as TGTGCCAGCCGAAGATGGAATCAGCCCCAGCATTTT.

The chain combines TRBV7-2 with TRBJ1-2, with D possibly TRBD1 on 5 matching bases. Germline CDR1 and CDR2: SGHTA and FQGNSA. V was pared by 5 bases and J by 4 bases, with 14 bases between. The CDR3 sequence is 14 residues long. The CDR3, as DNA: TGTGCCAGCAGCCCCCGGCAGGGTGGCTATGGCTACACCTTC. Its protein is CASSPRQGGYGYTF.

This chain connects TRBV4-1 to TRBJ2-7; 10 bases line up with TRBD2. The trim removed 4 bases at V and 6 bases at J, leaving 27 bases unmatched. CDR3 length equals 21 residues. Per the germline V gene, CDR1 is MGHRA and CDR2 is YSYEKL. CDR3 nucleotide sequence: TGCGCCAGCAGCCCCCCTCGGGGAGCATTCGGTGCAGCGGGAGGGTCGGGCGAGCAGTACTTC. This encodes CASSPPRGAFGAAGGSGEQYF.

The chain uses TRBV27 and TRBJ2-3, with 9 bases identical to TRBD2. CDR3 length equals 16 residues. Trimming took 7 bases from V and 2 from J; bases not matched to a gene: 10. Germline loops: CDR1 MNHEY, CDR2 SMNVEV (reference sequence). This chain's CDR3 is CASTRGRAPPTDTQYF. CDR3 DNA sequence: TGTGCCAGCACTCGCGGGAGGGCCCCCCCCACAGATACGCAGTATTTT.

This chain links TRBV6-5 with TRBJ2-7; no firm D call. CDR1 is MNHEY and CDR2 is SVGAGI in the germline V gene. There are 15 residues in the CDR3. V was cut by 6 bases and J by 0 bases, with 15 bases left in between. CDR3 sequence reads: CASSLPQTSSYEQYF. Written as DNA, the CDR3 is TGTGCCAGCAGCTTGCCCCAGACAAGCTCCTACGAGCAGTACTTC.

Remarks on this clone: The same CDR3 can be traced to other DNA sequences in this sample. V gene TRBV9 combines with J gene TRBJ1-4; weak D call: TRBD1 (6 bases). There are 14 residues in the CDR3. V gave up 0 bases and J gave up 8 bases, with 11 bases separating them. Germline loops: CDR1 SGDLS, CDR2 YYNGEE. The CDR3: CASSVGPGDEKLFF. The CDR3 nucleotides are TGTGCCAGCAGCGTAGGTCCAGGGGACGAAAAACTGTTTTTT.

V usage is TRBV19 and J usage is TRBJ2-7; TRBD1 matches 7 bases. Germline loops: CDR1 LNHDA, CDR2 SQIVND (reference sequence). The junction had 12 bases not matched to a gene; V was cut back by 7 bases and J by 3 bases. The CDR3 contains 15 residues. The CDR3 DNA is TGTGCCAGTACAGGGACAGTCAAAAAGAACTACGAGCAGTACTTC. Its translation: CASTGTVKKNYEQYF.

This sequence joins TRBV25-1 and TRBJ2-7; 9 bases are a match to TRBD1. With V trimmed by 8 bases and J by 3 bases, 2 bases remained unmatched. The CDR3 is made up of 12 amino acids. Germline V CDR1 and CDR2: MGHDK, SYGVNS. CDR3 DNA: TGTGCCAGCGGGACAGGGCTCTACGAGCAGTACTTC. Residues: CASGTGLYEQYF.

The rearrangement joins TRBV11-2 to TRBJ1-4, with D possibly matching TRBD1 (5 bases). The CDR3 loop spans 19 amino acids. V was cut by 1 base and J by 4 bases, with 22 bases left in between. Looked up from germline, CDR1 is SGHAT and CDR2 is FQNNGV. CDR3 protein: CASSLGRDGYSGYNEKLFF. The CDR3 coding sequence is TGTGCCAGCAGCTTAGGCAGGGACGGGTATTCGGGCTATAATGAAAAACTGTTTTTT.

This clone was recorded a few times. This chain joins TRBV18 and TRBJ2-1, with D unresolved. Trimming took off 6 bases at V and 7 bases at J, with 7 bases between the two ends. Germline V CDR1 and CDR2: KGHSH, LQKENI. There are 11 residues in the CDR3. The CDR3: CASSPENEQFF. The CDR3 DNA reads TGTGCCAGCTCCCCCGAAAATGAGCAGTTCTTC.

A single count supports this clone. J is TRBJ2-1 and V is TRBV7-9; D is possibly TRBD1 or TRBD2 (5 bases each). There are 14 residues in the CDR3. V was cut by 5 bases and J by 6 bases, with 14 bases left in between. Per the germline V gene, CDR1 is SEHNR and CDR2 is FQNEAQ (reference sequence). The CDR3 sequence is CASSEPGTANEQFF. In nucleotides, the CDR3 is TGTGCCAGCAGCGAACCCGGGACGGCCAATGAGCAGTTCTTC. Based on the CDR3 plus reference TRBV7-9 and TRBJ2-1, the full variable domain is DTGVSQNPRHKITKRGQNVTFRCDPISEHNRLYWYRQTLGQGPEFLTYFQNEAQLEKSRLLSDRFSAERPKGSFSTLEIQRTEQGDSAMYLCASSEPGTANEQFFGPGTRLTVL.

This clone occurred once. The chain carries TRBV10-3 and TRBJ1-2; D gene ambiguous. Deletions cut 4 bases from V and 2 bases from J, with 5 bases between. CDR3 length: 12 residues. Germline V CDR1 and CDR2: ENHRY, SYGVKD. As DNA, the CDR3 is TGTGCCATCAGTGTCGACAACTATGGCTACACCTTC. It specifies CAISVDNYGYTF.

The chain links TRBV27 to TRBJ2-7, with D perhaps matching TRBD2 (6 bases). This CDR3 is built from 14 residues. Germline assignment: CDR1 MNHEY and CDR2 SMNVEV (reference sequence). Trimming stripped 6 bases from V and 0 bases from J, with 12 bases between. The CDR3, as DNA: TGTGCCAGCAGACCAGACGGGAGCTCCTACGAGCAGTACTTC. Protein sequence: CASRPDGSSYEQYF.

Comment on this clone: The junction differs from germline at one of its ends, possibly a read error. The chain combines TRBV15 with TRBJ1-4, with a weak D call TRBD1 (6 bases). In germline, CDR1 is LNHNV, CDR2 YYDKDF (reference sequence). The CDR3 runs to 13 residues. The CDR3 sequence: CATSRDHRVPKLF. CDR3 nucleotides: TGTGCCACCAGCAGAGATCACAGGGTCCCAAAGCTTTTT. Full variable domain (rest looked up from reference TRBV15 and TRBJ1-4): DAMVIQNPRYQVTQFGKPVTLSCSQTLNHNVMYWYQQKSSQAPKLLFHYYDKDFNNEADTPDNFQSRRPNTSFCFLDIRSPGLGDTAMYLCATSRDHRVPKLFGSGTQLSVL.

V and J are TRBV19 and TRBJ2-1; D is possibly TRBD1 (5 bases). The germline gives CDR1 LNHDA, CDR2 SQIVND (reference sequence). The CDR3 sequence is 13 residues long. Trimming shortened V by 10 bases and J by 2 bases, and 12 bases separated the two germline ends. The CDR3 coding sequence is TGTGCCACTCTGCCAGGGCCCTACAATGAGCAGTTCTTC. Protein: CATLPGPYNEQFF.

This clone was recorded once. This chain uses TRBV28 with TRBJ1-2; possible D gene TRBD1, 5 bases. Looked up from germline, CDR1 is MDHEN and CDR2 is SYDVKM. The CDR3 covers 16 residues. V was shortened by 2 bases and J by 5 bases, with 18 bases between the two germline ends. The CDR3 spells CASSLIGVGAEYGYTF. DNA for the CDR3: TGTGCCAGCAGTTTAATCGGGGTTGGGGCTGAATATGGCTACACCTTC.

The chain has TRBV5-4 and TRBJ1-5; 9 nucleotides agree with TRBD1. This CDR3 spans 17 amino acids. The germline CDR1 and CDR2 sequences are SGHNT and YYREEE (reference sequence). With 3 bases clipped from V and 4 bases from J, the junction kept 11 bases outside the gene matches. The CDR3 loop reads CASSSTGTGSKNQPQHF. The CDR3 DNA follows: TGTGCCAGCAGCTCCACGGGGACAGGGTCAAAAAATCAGCCCCAGCATTTT.

This clone has a handful of counts. The CDR3: CAISESPGTMGGYTF. The CDR3 DNA reads as TGTGCCATCAGTGAGTCTCCCGGGACAATGGGTGGCTACACCTTC. The gene calls are TRBV10-3 and TRBJ1-2; weak D call: TRBD1 (6 bases). The length of the CDR3 is 15 residues. Between the trimmed V and J ends, which lost 0 bases and 7 bases, there was a span of 15 bases. Germline lookup yields CDR1 ENHRY and CDR2 SYGVKD.

This rearrangement joins TRBV19 to TRBJ1-2; 7 bases agree with TRBD1. V lost 7 bases to trimming and J lost 4 bases; unmatched junction nucleotides: 9. This CDR3 has 14 residues. Per germline, CDR1 LNHDA and CDR2 SQIVND (reference sequence). The CDR3 sequence is CASTSGGEGYGYTF. The CDR3, as DNA: TGTGCCAGTACCTCAGGGGGGGAAGGCTATGGCTACACCTTC.